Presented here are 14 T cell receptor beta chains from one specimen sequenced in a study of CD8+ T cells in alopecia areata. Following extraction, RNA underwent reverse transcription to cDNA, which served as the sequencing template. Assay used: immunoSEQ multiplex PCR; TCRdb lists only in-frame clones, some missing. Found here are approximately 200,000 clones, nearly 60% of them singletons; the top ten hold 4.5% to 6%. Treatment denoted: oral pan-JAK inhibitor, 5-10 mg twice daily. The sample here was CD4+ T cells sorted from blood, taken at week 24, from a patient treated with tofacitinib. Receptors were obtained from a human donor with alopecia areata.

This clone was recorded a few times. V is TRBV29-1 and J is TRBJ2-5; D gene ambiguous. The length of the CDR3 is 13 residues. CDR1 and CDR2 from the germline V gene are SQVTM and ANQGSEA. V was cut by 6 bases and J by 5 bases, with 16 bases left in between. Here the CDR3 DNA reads TGCAGCGTCGGGTTCTTGGACGGTGAGACCCAGTACTTC. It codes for CSVGFLDGETQYF.

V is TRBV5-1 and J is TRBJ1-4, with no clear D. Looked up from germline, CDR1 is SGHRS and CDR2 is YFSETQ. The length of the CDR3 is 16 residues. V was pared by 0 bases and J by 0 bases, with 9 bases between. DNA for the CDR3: TGCGCCAGCAGCTTGGATGGTATCGCAACTAATGAAAAACTGTTTTTT. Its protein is CASSLDGIATNEKLFF.

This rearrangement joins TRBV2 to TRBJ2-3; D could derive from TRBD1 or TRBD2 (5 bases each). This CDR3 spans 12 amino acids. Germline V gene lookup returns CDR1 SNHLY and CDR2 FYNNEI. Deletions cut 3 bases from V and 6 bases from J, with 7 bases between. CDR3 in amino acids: CASSDREDTQYF. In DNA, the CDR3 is TGTGCCAGCAGTGACAGGGAGGATACGCAGTATTTT.

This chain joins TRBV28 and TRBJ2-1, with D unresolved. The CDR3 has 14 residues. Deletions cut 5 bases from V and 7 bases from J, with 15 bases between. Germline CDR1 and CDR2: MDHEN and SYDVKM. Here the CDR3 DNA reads TGTGCCAGCAGTACCCAAGGTAGCTGGAATGAGCAGTTCTTC. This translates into CASSTQGSWNEQFF.

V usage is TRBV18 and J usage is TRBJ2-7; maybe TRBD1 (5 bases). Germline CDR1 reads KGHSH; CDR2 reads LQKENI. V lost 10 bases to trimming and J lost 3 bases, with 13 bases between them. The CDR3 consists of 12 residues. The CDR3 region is CATGPTGYEQYF. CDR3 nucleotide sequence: TGTGCCACCGGACCCACAGGCTACGAGCAGTACTTC.

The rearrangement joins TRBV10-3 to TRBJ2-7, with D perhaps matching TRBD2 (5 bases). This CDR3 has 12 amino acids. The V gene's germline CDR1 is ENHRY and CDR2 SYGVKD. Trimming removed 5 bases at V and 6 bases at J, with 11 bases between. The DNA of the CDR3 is TGTGCCATCAGTCAGACTACGTCCGAGCAGTACTTC. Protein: CAISQTTSEQYF.

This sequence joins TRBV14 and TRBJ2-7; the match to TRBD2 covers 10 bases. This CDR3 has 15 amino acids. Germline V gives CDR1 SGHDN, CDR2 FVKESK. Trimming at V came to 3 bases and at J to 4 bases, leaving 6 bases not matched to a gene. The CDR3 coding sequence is TGTGCCAGCAGCCACGGACTAGCGGATTTTTACGAGCAGTACTTC. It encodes CASSHGLADFYEQYF.

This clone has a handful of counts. The CDR3 region is CASSSKDLQETQYF. CDR3 sequence (DNA): TGTGCCAGCAGCTCGAAGGACTTACAAGAGACCCAGTACTTC. The chain recombines TRBV5-4 with TRBJ2-5; D might be TRBD2 (5 bases). This CDR3 comprises 14 residues. From germline, CDR1 is SGHNT and CDR2 YYREEE (reference sequence). With 3 bases removed from V and 2 bases from J, the gap between germline ends came to 11 bases.

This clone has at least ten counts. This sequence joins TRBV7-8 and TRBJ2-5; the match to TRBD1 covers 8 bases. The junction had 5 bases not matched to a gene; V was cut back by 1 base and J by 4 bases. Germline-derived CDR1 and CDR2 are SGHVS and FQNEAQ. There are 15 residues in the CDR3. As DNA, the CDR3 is TGTGCCAGCAGCTTAGGACAGGGGATTGGAGAGACCCAGTACTTC. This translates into CASSLGQGIGETQYF.

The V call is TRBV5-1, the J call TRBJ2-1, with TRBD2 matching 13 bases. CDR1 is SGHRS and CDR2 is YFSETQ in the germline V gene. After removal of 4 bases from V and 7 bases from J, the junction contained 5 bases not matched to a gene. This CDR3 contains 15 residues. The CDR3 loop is CASSTGLAGVNEQFF. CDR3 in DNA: TGCGCCAGCAGCACAGGACTAGCGGGAGTTAATGAGCAGTTCTTC. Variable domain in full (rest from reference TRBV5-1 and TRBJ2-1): KAGVTQTPRYLIKTRGQQVTLSCSPISGHRSVSWYQQTPGQGLQFLFEYFSETQRNKGNFPGRFSGRQFSNSRSEMNVSTLELGDSALYLCASSTGLAGVNEQFFGPGTRLTVL.

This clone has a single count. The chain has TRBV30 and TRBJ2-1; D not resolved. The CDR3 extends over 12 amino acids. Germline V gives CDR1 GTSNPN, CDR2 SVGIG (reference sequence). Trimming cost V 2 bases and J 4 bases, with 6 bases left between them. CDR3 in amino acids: CAWSPRYNEQFF. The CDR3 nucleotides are TGTGCCTGGAGTCCGCGTTACAATGAGCAGTTCTTC.

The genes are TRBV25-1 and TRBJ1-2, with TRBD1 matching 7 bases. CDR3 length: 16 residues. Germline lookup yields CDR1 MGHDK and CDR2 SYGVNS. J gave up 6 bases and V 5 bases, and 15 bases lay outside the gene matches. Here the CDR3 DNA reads TGTGCCAGCAGTTCTCCTTACCCACAGGGGAGGCATGGCTACACCTTC. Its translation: CASSSPYPQGRHGYTF.

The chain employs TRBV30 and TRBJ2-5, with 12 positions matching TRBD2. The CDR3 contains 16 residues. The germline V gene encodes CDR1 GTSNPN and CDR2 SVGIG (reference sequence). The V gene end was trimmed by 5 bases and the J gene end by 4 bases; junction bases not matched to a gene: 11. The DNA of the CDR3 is TGTGCCTGGGCTGAGGGGGTGGGACTAGCGGGAGAGACCCAGTACTTC. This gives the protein CAWAEGVGLAGETQYF.

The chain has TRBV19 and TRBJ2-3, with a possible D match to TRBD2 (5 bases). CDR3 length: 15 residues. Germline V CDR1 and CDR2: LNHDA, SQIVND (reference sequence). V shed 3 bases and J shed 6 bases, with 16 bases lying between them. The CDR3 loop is CASSISGPGMDTQYF. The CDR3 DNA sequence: TGTGCCAGTAGTATTTCGGGCCCCGGGATGGATACGCAGTATTTT.